This T cell receptor beta chain was captured by sequencing in a study of blood T cell repertoires in COVID-19. The protocol was immunoSEQ multiplex PCR, while the TCRdb copy is restricted to in-frame clones and leaves out a portion. The repertoire holds over 25,000 clones, roughly nine tenths seen once, with roughly a tenth in the top ten. Germline V gene sequence: CDR1 KGHSH, CDR2 LQKENI. The CDR3 is made up of 17 amino acids. V was clipped by 3 bases and J by 2 bases; unmatched bases: 10. The sequence derives from a man aged 60-69 years with acute or convalescent COVID-19. The chain joins TRBV18 to TRBJ2-7, with 10 bases aligning to TRBD1. Sequenced input: peripheral blood. The CDR3 region has the DNA TGTGCCAGCTCACCTTCAGAGGGGACAGGGGCGACCTACGAGCAGTACTTC. Translation gives CASSPSEGTGATYEQYF.